Listed below are T cell receptor beta chains from one sample, sequenced in a study of blood T cell repertoires in COVID-19. The data were produced by immunoSEQ multiplex PCR, yet TCRdb's version contains in-frame clones alone and is incomplete. The top ten clones hold roughly 5% of a sample with 200,000 to 300,000 clones, 75% to 85% of them seen once. Sequencing was carried out using peripheral blood. Receptors originate from a human donor in a cohort sampled during active COVID-19. Each CDR3 is given with its conserved first and last residue. The D gene is left open where the match is weak. Not all rows give a size; the values are once, few, many and, for expanded clones, a class.

TRBD2	-	TRBV7-2	TRBJ2-1	TGTGCCAGCAGCTTAGAATCGACTAGCGGGAGTTTGCGAGATGAGCAGTTCTTC	CASSLESTSGSLRDEQFF
-	-	TRBV5-1	TRBJ2-1	TGCGCCAGCAGCTTGGGGATCCCCAGGGCTGAGCAGTTCTTC	CASSLGIPRAEQFF
-	-	TRBV4-1	TRBJ1-1	TGCGCCAGCAGCCAAGATTCGGTACGCGCTTTCTTT	CASSQDSVRAFF
TRBD2	-	TRBV29-1	TRBJ2-3	TGCAGCGTAGCCCTTCTAGCGGGGGCAGATACGCAGTATTTT	CSVALLAGADTQYF
TRBD2	once	TRBV27	TRBJ2-4	TGTGCCAGCAGTTTCCTGACTAGCGGGAGGGCCGACGCCAAAAACATTCAGTACTTC	CASSFLTSGRADAKNIQYF
TRBD2	-	TRBV20-1	TRBJ2-7	TGCAGTGCTAGTCCGCTAGCGGGAGGAGCCTACGAGCAGTACTTC	CSASPLAGGAYEQYF
-	-	TRBV7-2	TRBJ2-7	TGTGCCAGCAGCTTAGCCGAGGGCTACGAGCAGTACTTC	CASSLAEGYEQYF
-	-	TRBV29-1	TRBJ2-7	TGCAGCGTTGAGCAGGGTTCCTACGAGCAGTACTTC	CSVEQGSYEQYF
TRBD1	-	TRBV2	TRBJ1-4	TGTGCCAGCAGGTCGGCAGGGGGAAGTGAAAAACTGTTTTTT	CASRSAGGSEKLFF
TRBD2	-	TRBV10-3	TRBJ2-3	TGTGCCATCAGTGAGTGGGCTAGCGGGGGGAACACAGATACGCAGTATTTT	CAISEWASGGNTDTQYF
-	-	TRBV27	TRBJ2-7	TGTGCCAGCAGTCCCGGACTGACCTACGAGCAGTACTTC	CASSPGLTYEQYF
TRBD1	-	TRBV10-3	TRBJ2-1	TGTGCCATCAGTATAAACCAGGGGGCGAGGAATGAGCAGTTCTTC	CAISINQGARNEQFF
TRBD1	-	TRBV24-1	TRBJ2-5	TGTGCCACCAGTGATGACCAGGGCAGGGGGCACCAAGAGACCCAGTACTTC	CATSDDQGRGHQETQYF
-	-	TRBV6-5	TRBJ1-3	TGTGCCAGCAGTCCCCGCAGGAGGGCTGGAAACACCATATATTTT	CASSPRRRAGNTIYF
-	many	TRBV5-4	TRBJ2-7	TGTGCCAGCAGCTTGGCCGGGGGAGCGAAAGAGCAGTACTTC	CASSLAGGAKEQYF
TRBD2	-	TRBV3-1/TRBV3-2	TRBJ2-1	TGTGCCAGCAGCTCGGGACTAGCGGGAGAAAATGAGCAGTTCTTC	CASSSGLAGENEQFF
-	-	TRBV18	TRBJ1-2	TGTGCCAGCTCACCTGGCAGGGATGTTGGAGGCTACACCTTC	CASSPGRDVGGYTF
-	-	TRBV5-1	TRBJ2-1	TGCGCCAGCAGCTTGGGGATGGCTCGGAGCTCCTACAATGAGCAGTTCTTC	CASSLGMARSSYNEQFF
-	-	TRBV28	TRBJ1-2	TGTGCCAGCAGCTCCTACCAGGGGTCAGCTAACTATGGCTACACCTTC	CASSSYQGSANYGYTF
TRBD2	-	TRBV3-1/TRBV3-2	TRBJ2-5	TGTGCCAGCAGCCGAGCGGGGGGGCGAGAGACCCAGTACTTC	CASSRAGGRETQYF
TRBD1	-	TRBV7-9	TRBJ2-7	TGTGCCAGCAGCTTAGCAAAGACAGGGGGGATGGACGAGCAGTACTTC	CASSLAKTGGMDEQYF
-	-	TRBV3-1/TRBV3-2	TRBJ1-5	TGTGCCAGCAGCCCACCGCGGGGTCAGCCCCAGCATTTT	CASSPPRGQPQHF
-	-	TRBV11-1	TRBJ1-1	TGTGCCAGCAGCTTGTTCATCGGGGACACTGAAGCTTTCTTT	CASSLFIGDTEAFF
-	once	TRBV19	TRBJ1-6	TGTGCCAGTAGTACCCGCCAGTATAATTCACCCCTCCACTTT	CASSTRQYNSPLHF
TRBD1	-	TRBV6-6	TRBJ1-6	TGTGCCAGCAGTTTCGGGGGGGGACAGAATAATTCACCCCTCCACTTT	CASSFGGGQNNSPLHF
TRBD2	many	TRBV7-2	TRBJ2-1	TGTGCCAGCAGCTTGTTCAGCGGGGGGGCGGTTGTATACAATGAGCAGTTCTTC	CASSLFSGGAVVYNEQFF
-	-	TRBV11-3	TRBJ1-3	TGTGCCAGCAGCTTAGTCCGTAGCAGGGGTGCCGGGAACACCATATATTTT	CASSLVRSRGAGNTIYF
-	once	TRBV28	TRBJ1-4	TGTGCCAGCAGAGGTACAGGTGGCAGTGAAAAACTGTTTTTT	CASRGTGGSEKLFF
TRBD1	-	TRBV4-2	TRBJ2-7	TGTGCCAGCAGCCAAGGACAGGGTTCCTACGAGCAGTACTTC	CASSQGQGSYEQYF
TRBD2	-	TRBV6-6	TRBJ2-7	TGTGCCAGCAACCAGCGGGACTCCTACGAGCAGTACTTC	CASNQRDSYEQYF
TRBD1	once	TRBV5-6	TRBJ1-4	TGTGCCAGCAGCTTAGGGACAGGGGATGAAAAACTGTTTTTT	CASSLGTGDEKLFF
TRBD2	-	TRBV28	TRBJ2-7	TGTGCCAGCAGTGATTCGGGCGGGAGGACCTACGAGCAGTACTTC	CASSDSGGRTYEQYF
-	-	TRBV7-6	TRBJ1-1	TGTGCCAGCAGCCCCCAGGGTCAGGGGAACACTGAAGCTTTCTTT	CASSPQGQGNTEAFF
TRBD1	-	TRBV24-1	TRBJ1-1	TGTGCCACCAGTGATCCGTGGACAGGGGCGCACACTGAAGCTTTCTTT	CATSDPWTGAHTEAFF
-	-	TRBV19	TRBJ1-1	TGTGCCAGTAGTATCGGGCGGGGGCTGGGAACTGAAGCTTTCTTT	CASSIGRGLGTEAFF
TRBD2	-	TRBV24-1	TRBJ2-1	TGTGCCACCAGTGATGTTACTAGCGGGAGTTATTTGGAGCAGTTCTTC	CATSDVTSGSYLEQFF
-	once	TRBV28	TRBJ2-5	TGTGCCAGCAGTTCACCGGGAGTCCGCGAACAAGAGACCCAGTACTTC	CASSSPGVREQETQYF
-	-	TRBV6-1	TRBJ2-1	TGTGCCAGCACTGTGAGTTTAACTGAGCAGTTCTTC	CASTVSLTEQFF
-	-	TRBV5-1	TRBJ2-1	TGCGCCAGCAGCTTGGTTCTGCGGGAGCAGTTCTTC	CASSLVLREQFF
-	-	TRBV9	TRBJ1-6	TGTGCCAGCAGCCCTGGGGGACACCCTAATTCACCCCTCCACTTT	CASSPGGHPNSPLHF
TRBD1	few	TRBV13	TRBJ2-7	TGTGCCAGCAGCCCGGGACAGGGGCATTCCTACGAGCAGTACTTC	CASSPGQGHSYEQYF
-	few	TRBV28	TRBJ2-7	TGTGCCACCAAGGACAGCCCCTACGAGCAGTACTTC	CATKDSPYEQYF
TRBD1	-	TRBV6-5	TRBJ1-5	TGTGCCAGCAGGCGGACAGGGGATCAGCCCCAGCATTTT	CASRRTGDQPQHF
TRBD2	-	TRBV4-1	TRBJ2-5	TGCGCCAGCAGCCAACGACCGGGACTAGCGGGATTGGAGACCCAGTACTTC	CASSQRPGLAGLETQYF
TRBD1	many	TRBV7-8	TRBJ1-1	TGTGCCAGCAGCTTGGGACAGGGAGCTTTCTTT	CASSLGQGAFF
-	-	TRBV10-3	TRBJ1-1	TGTGCCATCAGTGAGATAGACCCGGGAGAAGCTTTCTTT	CAISEIDPGEAFF
TRBD1	-	TRBV19	TRBJ1-5	TGTGCCAGTAAAACAGGGGGCCAGCCCCAGCATTTT	CASKTGGQPQHF
-	-	TRBV20-1	TRBJ1-2	TGCAGTGCTAGTAAGCGGGAGGGACCCAGTCTAGTGAGAGGCTACACCTTC	CSASKREGPSLVRGYTF
TRBD1	-	TRBV7-2	TRBJ1-5	TGTGCCAGCAGCTTCCGACAGGGGGCTGGGCAGCCCCAGCATTTT	CASSFRQGAGQPQHF
-	few	TRBV12-2	TRBJ1-3	TGTGCAAGTCGCCACAATGCGAGGGCTGGAAACACCATATATTTT	CASRHNARAGNTIYF
-	-	TRBV5-8	TRBJ2-2	TGTGCCAGCAGCTTGGAAGGACTCATTACTGGGGAGCTGTTTTTT	CASSLEGLITGELFF
TRBD1	few	TRBV27	TRBJ2-7	TGTGCCAGCAGCCTAGTGGGGACAGGGGGCCCCGAGCAGTACTTC	CASSLVGTGGPEQYF
-	-	TRBV6-4	TRBJ1-2	TGTGCCAGCAGTGGAGTAGGCAGGGCTGGCTACACCTTC	CASSGVGRAGYTF